This TCR beta chain was sequenced during a study of cytomegalovirus exposure and HLA in healthy donors. Looking at the study overall: It was reported in a later analysis that the 100 to 150 validation repertoires used the same platform as the roughly 700 first-cohort repertoires.

Repertoires were generated with immunoSEQ multiplex PCR, while TCRdb's copy carries only in-frame clones and drops some. The sample consists of hundreds of thousands of clones, over 80% of them appearing once. General observations from the study: A few CMV-associated chains were confirmed in vitro to be specific for CMV antigens. According to reports, the classifier identified cytomegalovirus status with high specificity and sensitivity.

The germline CDR1 and CDR2 sequences are SGHDT and YYEEEE. The V gene lost 4 bases and the J gene lost 5 bases, with 12 bases spanning the gap. The CDR3 runs to 13 residues. There are a few counts of this clone. The antigen is undetermined. This sequence originates from a woman younger than 30 in good health and CMV-seronegative. This chain uses TRBV5-6 with TRBJ2-5, with a weak D call TRBD1 (6 bases). The sequenced sample consisted of PBMCs. The CDR3, as DNA: TGTGCCAGCAGCACCAGGGGAGAGGAGACCCAGTACTTC. This gives the protein CASSTRGEETQYF.